The next 22 T cell receptor beta chains were all read from a single sample in a study of cytomegalovirus exposure and HLA in healthy donors (dated by TCRdb to the late 2010s). The library came from the immunoSEQ multiplex PCR assay. For the multiplex PCR, a mixture combining 60 forward primers for TCR Vbeta segments and 13 reverse primers for TCR Jbeta segments was used. Sourced from immuneACCESS, this table was stored by TCRdb with only in-frame sequences that have V and J called. A share of the clones is absent; for the studies checked, an unresolved V gene accounts for under half, and the remainder has no known explanation. This sample comprises approximately 38,000 clones, roughly 82% of them detected only once. The ten largest clones capture 3.6% of the sample. Sequencing was done on a sample of PBMCs. Source of these receptors: a woman aged 18-30 years in good health and CMV-seronegative.

Points on this clone: Germline and junction disagree at one end, which may indicate a read error. This chain uses TRBV4-3 with TRBJ1-5, with TRBD1 identical over 8 bases. This CDR3 has 15 residues. Germline CDR1 and CDR2: LGHNA and YSLEER. CDR3 nucleotides: TGCGCCAGCAGCCACGGACAGGGAGGAAATCAGCCCCAGAATTTT. Translated, it gives CASSHGQGGNQPQNF.

The rearrangement uses TRBV2 and TRBJ1-1; TRBD1 might be the D (6 bases). Trimming left V 5 bases short and J 8 bases short, with 12 bases between. Per germline, CDR1 SNHLY and CDR2 FYNNEI. There are 12 residues in the CDR3. Here the CDR3 DNA reads TGTGCCAGCAGTCGAGGGACAACAGAAGCTTTCTTT. It translates to CASSRGTTEAFF.

The V gene is TRBV30, the J gene TRBJ1-5, with D possibly matching TRBD1 (5 bases). Germline CDR1 reads GTSNPN; CDR2 reads SVGIG (reference sequence). The CDR3 runs to 14 residues. The CDR3 here is CASGRDQSNQPQHF. In DNA, the CDR3 is TGTGCTTCTGGGAGGGACCAAAGCAATCAGCCCCAGCATTTT. The full variable domain, rest sourced from reference TRBV30 and TRBJ1-5, is SQTIHQWPATLVQPVGSPLSLECTVEGTSNPNLYWYRQAAGRGLQLLFYSVGIGQISSEVPQNLSASRPQDRQFILSSKKLLLSDSGFYLCASGRDQSNQPQHFGDGTRLSIL.

The chain has TRBV15 and TRBJ1-4, with D tentatively TRBD1 (5 bases). The CDR3 consists of 15 residues. With 0 bases removed from V and 8 bases from J, the gap between germline ends came to 13 bases. In germline, CDR1 is LNHNV, CDR2 YYDKDF (reference sequence). CDR3 nucleotide sequence: TGTGCCACCAGCAGAGAACCTAGGGGAGGCGAAAAACTGTTTTTT. The encoded protein is CATSREPRGGEKLFF.

The sample holds a few counts of this clone. The chain carries TRBV6-1 and TRBJ2-2; weak D call: TRBD2 (5 bases). This CDR3 has 12 residues. Germline CDR1 MNHNS, CDR2 SASEGT. Trimming took 10 bases from V and 1 from J, leaving 7 bases between them. DNA of the CDR3: TGTGCCACCGGGGAGAACACCGGGGAGCTGTTTTTT. Translating gives CATGENTGELFF.

To note about this clone: One junction end disagrees with the germline gene, perhaps due to a read error. The chain uses TRBV7-2 and TRBJ1-2; 7 bases are shared with TRBD1. Looked up from germline, CDR1 is SGHTA and CDR2 is FQGNSA. This CDR3 has 13 residues. In DNA form, the CDR3 reads TGTGCCGTCAGGAGGGGGCTGGTCTATGGCTACCCCTTC. It translates to CAVRRGLVYGYPF.

The chain uses TRBV6-6 and TRBJ2-7; D might be TRBD2 (5 bases). This CDR3 comprises 11 residues. Trimming removed 7 bases from V and 4 bases from J, with 8 bases in between. CDR1 is MNHNY, CDR2 SVGAGI, per germline (reference sequence). CDR3 sequence: CASMGSYEQYF. The CDR3 nucleotides read TGTGCCAGCATGGGGAGTTACGAGCAGTACTTC.

J is TRBJ1-1 and V is TRBV4-2; the match to TRBD1 covers 11 bases. The V and J ends lost 0 bases and 4 bases, in that order; junction bases with no gene match: 1. The germline gives CDR1 LGHNA, CDR2 YNFKEQ. The CDR3 runs to 15 residues. CDR3 protein: CASSQDGTGGTEAFF. Here the CDR3 DNA reads TGTGCCAGCAGCCAAGATGGGACAGGGGGCACTGAAGCTTTCTTT.

V usage is TRBV18 and J usage is TRBJ1-1; TRBD1 aligns across 7 bases. The length of the CDR3 is 15 residues. Germline CDR1 reads KGHSH; CDR2 reads LQKENI. V was clipped by 2 bases and J by 0 bases; unmatched bases: 3. Here the CDR3 DNA reads TGTGCCAGCTCACCAGGGGACAGAATGAACACTGAAGCTTTCTTT. This encodes CASSPGDRMNTEAFF.

This clone was seen a handful of times. The chain recombines TRBV6-1 with TRBJ2-2; the D gene is possibly TRBD2 (5 bases). The germline gives CDR1 MNHNS, CDR2 SASEGT. The CDR3 spans 14 residues. V lost 11 bases and J lost 5, with 18 bases in between. CDR3 sequence (DNA): TGTGCCTCCCCATCCCCCGGCGGGACCGGGGAGCTGTTTTTT. This codes for CASPSPGGTGELFF.

This rearrangement joins TRBV6-6 to TRBJ2-1; D uncertain. This CDR3 is 13 amino acids long. V was pared by 5 bases and J by 5 bases, with 10 bases between. Germline CDR1 MNHNY, CDR2 SVGAGI (reference sequence). In DNA, the CDR3 is TGTGCCAGCAGTGCTGGGCCCGACAATGAGCAGTTCTTC. It encodes CASSAGPDNEQFF.

The chain joins TRBV7-2 to TRBJ2-7, with 8 bases identical to TRBD1. V lost 0 bases and J lost 2; bases outside the gene matches: 3. The germline V gene encodes CDR1 SGHTA and CDR2 FQGNSA. There are 15 residues in the CDR3. The CDR3: CASSLAPGQAYEQYF. DNA for the CDR3: TGTGCCAGCAGCTTAGCCCCGGGACAGGCCTACGAGCAGTACTTC.

This chain joins TRBV7-2 and TRBJ2-1; tentative D call: TRBD2 (6 bases). Trimming pared 0 bases from V and 3 bases from J, leaving 9 bases between. The CDR3 is 15 amino acids. Germline V gives CDR1 SGHTA, CDR2 FQGNSA. CDR3 in amino acids: CASSLAQGGYNEQFF. CDR3 coding DNA: TGTGCCAGCAGCTTAGCCCAGGGAGGCTACAATGAGCAGTTCTTC.

The chain combines TRBV5-4 with TRBJ2-2; 11 positions agree with TRBD1. Per the germline V gene, CDR1 is SGHNT and CDR2 is YYREEE (reference sequence). Trimming cost V 4 bases and J 4 bases; bases outside gene matches: 6. This CDR3 is 16 amino acids long. The CDR3 bases are TGTGCCAGCAGCCCCGGACAGGGGGCCACCACCGGGGAGCTGTTTTTT. Its protein product is CASSPGQGATTGELFF.

The chain uses TRBV6-6 and TRBJ2-5, with a possible D match to TRBD1 (5 bases). Per germline, CDR1 MNHNY and CDR2 SVGAGI (reference sequence). This CDR3 spans 14 amino acids. The V end was cut by 5 bases, the J end by 2 bases, with 12 bases between. The CDR3 reads CASSSRVPQETQYF. As DNA, the CDR3 is TGTGCCAGCAGTAGCAGGGTCCCTCAAGAGACCCAGTACTTC.

The count of this clone is one. The gene calls are TRBV10-1 and TRBJ1-4; 9 bases agree with TRBD1. The germline V gene has CDR1 WNHNN and CDR2 SYGVQD (reference sequence). The CDR3 is made up of 14 amino acids. The V and J ends lost 8 bases and 4 bases, in that order; junction bases with no gene match: 5. In DNA, the CDR3 is TGCGCCAGCTTTAGACAGGGGGGTAATGAAAAACTGTTTTTT. It encodes CASFRQGGNEKLFF.

The chain couples TRBV7-6 to TRBJ1-5; tentatively, D is TRBD1 (6 bases). V shed 1 base and J shed 5 bases, with 15 bases lying between them. The CDR3 extends over 16 amino acids. The germline V gene has CDR1 SGHVS and CDR2 FNYEAQ. This CDR3 reads CASSLGTGNPDQPQHF. CDR3 nucleotide sequence: TGTGCCAGCAGCTTAGGAACAGGGAACCCCGATCAGCCCCAGCATTTT.

The CDR3 DNA reads TGTGCCAGCAGGGGTAGACAGGGACTAGCGGCCAACAATGAGCAGTTCTTC. Encoded protein: CASRGRQGLAANNEQFF. The chain employs TRBV28 and TRBJ2-1; TRBD2 matches at 11 bases. Unmatched junction bases numbered 12, after V lost 6 bases and J lost 5 bases. Germline-derived CDR1 and CDR2 are MDHEN and SYDVKM. This CDR3 spans 17 amino acids.

This chain connects TRBV19 to TRBJ2-3; TRBD2 matches 8 bases. With V trimmed by 4 bases and J by 3 bases, 0 bases remained unmatched. Germline V lookup: CDR1 LNHDA, CDR2 SQIVND (reference sequence). This CDR3 has 13 residues. CDR3: CASSKRETDTQYF. The CDR3 bases are TGTGCCAGTAGTAAGCGGGAGACAGATACGCAGTATTTT.

The chain recombines TRBV5-1 with TRBJ2-1; 9 bases match TRBD2. The germline V gene encodes CDR1 SGHRS and CDR2 YFSETQ. Unmatched junction bases numbered 4, after V lost 6 bases and J lost 3 bases. The length of the CDR3 is 14 residues. Here the CDR3 DNA reads TGCGCCAGCACCCAAGCGGGGGGCTACAATGAGCAGTTCTTC. It specifies CASTQAGGYNEQFF.

The chain has TRBV28 and TRBJ1-1; no definite D call. This CDR3 comprises 13 residues. V lost 3 bases and J 6 bases, leaving 11 bases between the germline ends. In germline, CDR1 is MDHEN, CDR2 SYDVKM. CDR3 DNA: TGTGCCAGCAGTTTTCAACAGATCGCTGAAGCTTTCTTT. Protein: CASSFQQIAEAFF. Looking up the rest from reference TRBV28 and TRBJ1-1 gives the full variable domain: DVKVTQSSRYLVKRTGEKVFLECVQDMDHENMFWYRQDPGLGLRLIYFSYDVKMKEKGDIPEGYSVSREKKERFSLILESASTNQTSMYLCASSFQQIAEAFFGQGTRLTVV.

The chain links TRBV5-4 to TRBJ1-1, with D possibly TRBD1 on 5 matching bases. V lost 1 base to trimming and J lost 4 bases, with 14 bases between them. This CDR3 region has 15 residues. The germline V gene encodes CDR1 SGHNT and CDR2 YYREEE (reference sequence). CDR3 residues: CASSLSQGWSTEAFF. The CDR3 DNA is TGTGCCAGCAGCTTGTCCCAGGGATGGTCCACTGAAGCTTTCTTT.